These T cell receptor beta chains were read from a single sample in a study of Graves' ophthalmopathy and Graves' hyperthyroidism. TCRdb processed the multiplex PCR reads anew with MiXCR; each CDR3 protein has one entry. The sample yields 360,000 or so distinct CDR3 sequences, 18% seen once. Source material: peripheral blood. Receptor source: a woman aged 18-35 years with Graves' ophthalmopathy. CDR3s include the opening cysteine and the closing phenylalanine or tryptophan.

CSSSRPTSGSGPGELFF TRBJ2-2 TRBV3-1
CSSRRGQTQYF TRBJ2-5 TRBV20-1
CASSRVQGGPPYEQYF TRBJ2-7 TRBV11-2
CATSSLTRAGGAGAYEQYF TRBJ2-7 TRBV15
CASISAGQGNHEQYF TRBJ2-7 TRBV28
CAWSTGGSSYEQYF TRBJ2-7 TRBV30
CASSSLQPRTSGSRGTQYF TRBJ2-5 TRBV28
CASLSGALDEQYF TRBJ2-7 TRBV25-1
CSVRYRGSNNSPLHF TRBJ1-6 TRBV20-1
CASSSTGTGGFEQYF TRBJ2-7 TRBV6-2/TRBV6-3
CASSFRGQGAEEQYF TRBJ2-7 TRBV12-3/TRBV12-4
CSARDLAGGGQPQHF TRBJ1-5 TRBV20-1
CSARFTSGKETQYF TRBJ2-5 TRBV20-1
CASRGGGTGETQYF TRBJ2-5 TRBV6-5
CASSQDRGETGDNEQYF TRBJ2-7 TRBV14
CASSQGSSFYEQYF TRBJ2-7 TRBV3-1
CSASIPAKNIQYF TRBJ2-4 TRBV20-1
CASMTGTGGNQPQHF TRBJ1-5 TRBV5-1
CASSAGARAGNYGYTF TRBJ1-2 TRBV9
CASSVTLAGLRDEQYF TRBJ2-7 TRBV11-2
CASSLGLTKSTDTQYF TRBJ2-3 TRBV7-6
CAYGTSGNEAFF TRBJ1-1 TRBV30
CASTQTGMPGNTIYF TRBJ1-3 TRBV12-3/TRBV12-4
CASSGGDPNTEAFF TRBJ1-1 TRBV6-2/TRBV6-3
CASSLAPVGGASYEQYF TRBJ2-7 TRBV7-2